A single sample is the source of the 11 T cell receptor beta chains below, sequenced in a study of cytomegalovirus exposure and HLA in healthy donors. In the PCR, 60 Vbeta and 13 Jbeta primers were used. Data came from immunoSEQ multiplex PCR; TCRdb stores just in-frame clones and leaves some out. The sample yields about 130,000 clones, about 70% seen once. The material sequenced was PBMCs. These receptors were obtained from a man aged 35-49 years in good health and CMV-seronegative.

The chain's CDR3 is CAWDRGDTEAFF. Written as DNA, the CDR3 is TGTGCCTGGGACAGGGGAGACACTGAAGCTTTCTTT. The V gene is TRBV30, the J gene TRBJ1-1; 8 bases agree with TRBD1. The V gene end was trimmed by 5 bases and the J gene end by 3 bases; junction bases not matched to a gene: 2. Germline-derived CDR1 and CDR2 are GTSNPN and SVGIG (reference sequence). CDR3 size: 12 residues.

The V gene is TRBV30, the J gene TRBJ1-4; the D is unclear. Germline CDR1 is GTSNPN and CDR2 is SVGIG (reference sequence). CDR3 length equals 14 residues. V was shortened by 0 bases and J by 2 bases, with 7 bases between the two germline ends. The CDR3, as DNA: TGTGCCTGGAGTGTAGGAGGGACTAATGAAAAACTGTTTTTT. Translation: CAWSVGGTNEKLFF.

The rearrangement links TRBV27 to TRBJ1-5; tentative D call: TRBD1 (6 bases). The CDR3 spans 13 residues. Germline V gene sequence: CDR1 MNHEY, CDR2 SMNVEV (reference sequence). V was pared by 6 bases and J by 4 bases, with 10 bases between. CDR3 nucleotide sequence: TGTGCCAGCAGCCCACAGGGTAATCAGCCCCAGCATTTT. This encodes CASSPQGNQPQHF.

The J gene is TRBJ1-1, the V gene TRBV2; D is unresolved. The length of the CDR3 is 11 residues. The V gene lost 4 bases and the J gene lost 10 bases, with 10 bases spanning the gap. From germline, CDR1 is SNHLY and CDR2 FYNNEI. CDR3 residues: CASSAAGGAFF. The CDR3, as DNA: TGTGCCAGCAGTGCGGCGGGAGGAGCTTTCTTT.

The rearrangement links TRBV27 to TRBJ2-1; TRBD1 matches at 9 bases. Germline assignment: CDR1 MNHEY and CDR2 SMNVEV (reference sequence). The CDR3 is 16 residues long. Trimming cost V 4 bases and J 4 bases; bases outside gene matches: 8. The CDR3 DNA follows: TGTGCCAGCAGTTCCTTTGGGACAGGGAAATACAATGAGCAGTTCTTC. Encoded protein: CASSSFGTGKYNEQFF.

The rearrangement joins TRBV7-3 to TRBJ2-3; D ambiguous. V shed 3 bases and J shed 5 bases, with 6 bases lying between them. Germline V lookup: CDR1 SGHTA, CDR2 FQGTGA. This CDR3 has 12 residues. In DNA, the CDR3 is TGTGCCAGCAGCTTTTCAGGAGATACGCAGTATTTT. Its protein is CASSFSGDTQYF.

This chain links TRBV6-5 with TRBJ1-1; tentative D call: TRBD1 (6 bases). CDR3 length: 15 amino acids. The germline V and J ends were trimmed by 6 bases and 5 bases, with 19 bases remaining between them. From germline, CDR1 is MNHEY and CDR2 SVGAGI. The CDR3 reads CASSQSFLQGTEAFF. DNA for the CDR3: TGTGCCAGCAGCCAATCTTTCCTACAGGGTACTGAAGCTTTCTTT.

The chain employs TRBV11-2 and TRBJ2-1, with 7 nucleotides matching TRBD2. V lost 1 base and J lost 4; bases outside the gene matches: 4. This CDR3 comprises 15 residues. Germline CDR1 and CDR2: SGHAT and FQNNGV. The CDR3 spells CASSLGGGVYNEQFF. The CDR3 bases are TGTGCCAGCAGCTTAGGCGGGGGAGTATACAATGAGCAGTTCTTC. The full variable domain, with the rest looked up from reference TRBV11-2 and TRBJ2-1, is EAGVAQSPRYKIIEKRQSVAFWCNPISGHATLYWYQQILGQGPKLLIQFQNNGVVDDSQLPKDRFSAERLKGVDSTLKIQPAKLEDSAVYLCASSLGGGVYNEQFFGPGTRLTVL.

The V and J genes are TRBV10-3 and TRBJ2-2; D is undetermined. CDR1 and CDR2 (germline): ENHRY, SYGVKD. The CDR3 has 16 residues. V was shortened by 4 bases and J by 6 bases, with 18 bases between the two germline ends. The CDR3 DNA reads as TGTGCCATCAGTGGCACCCGGGTACCGGTGGCCGGGGAGCTGTTTTTT. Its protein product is CAISGTRVPVAGELFF.

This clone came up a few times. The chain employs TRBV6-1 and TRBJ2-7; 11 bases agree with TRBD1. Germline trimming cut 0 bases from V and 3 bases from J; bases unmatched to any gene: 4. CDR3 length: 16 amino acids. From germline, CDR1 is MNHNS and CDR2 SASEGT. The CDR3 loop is CASSEARDRGFYEQYF. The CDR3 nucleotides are TGTGCCAGCAGTGAAGCAAGGGACAGGGGGTTCTACGAGCAGTACTTC.

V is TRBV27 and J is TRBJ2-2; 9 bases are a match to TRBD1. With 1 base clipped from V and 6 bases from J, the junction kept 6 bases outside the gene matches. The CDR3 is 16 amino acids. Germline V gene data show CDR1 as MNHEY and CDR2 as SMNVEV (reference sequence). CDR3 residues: CASSLLWGQGPGELFF. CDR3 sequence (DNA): TGTGCCAGCAGTTTATTGTGGGGACAGGGTCCCGGGGAGCTGTTTTTT.